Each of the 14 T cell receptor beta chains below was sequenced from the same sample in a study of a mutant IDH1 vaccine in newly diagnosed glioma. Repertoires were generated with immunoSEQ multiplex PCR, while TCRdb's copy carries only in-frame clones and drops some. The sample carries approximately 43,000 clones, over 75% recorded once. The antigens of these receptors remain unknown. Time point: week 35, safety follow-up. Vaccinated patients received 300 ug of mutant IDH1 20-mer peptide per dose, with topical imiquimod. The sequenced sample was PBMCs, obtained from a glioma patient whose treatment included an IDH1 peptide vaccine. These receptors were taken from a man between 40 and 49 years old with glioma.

Here the CDR3 DNA reads TGTGCCAGCAGCGTAGGCGCGGACACTGAAGCTTTCTTT. This codes for CASSVGADTEAFF. The V call is TRBV9, the J call TRBJ1-1, with no clear D. Trimming took 0 bases from V and 3 from J, leaving 6 bases between them. CDR3 length equals 13 residues. Germline loops: CDR1 SGDLS, CDR2 YYNGEE.

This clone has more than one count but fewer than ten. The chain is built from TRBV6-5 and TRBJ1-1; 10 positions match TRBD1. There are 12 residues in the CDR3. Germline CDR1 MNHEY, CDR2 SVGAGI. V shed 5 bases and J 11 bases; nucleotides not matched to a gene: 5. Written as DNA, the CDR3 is TGTGCCAGCAGTGTTGACAGGGGGCCGGCTTTCTTT. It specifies CASSVDRGPAFF.

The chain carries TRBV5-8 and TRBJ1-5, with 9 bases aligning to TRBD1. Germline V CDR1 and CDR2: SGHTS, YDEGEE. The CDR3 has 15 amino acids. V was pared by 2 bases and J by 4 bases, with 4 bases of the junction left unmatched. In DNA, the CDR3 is TGTGCCAGCAGCTTTGGACAGGGGATGAATCAGCCCCAGCATTTT. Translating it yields CASSFGQGMNQPQHF.

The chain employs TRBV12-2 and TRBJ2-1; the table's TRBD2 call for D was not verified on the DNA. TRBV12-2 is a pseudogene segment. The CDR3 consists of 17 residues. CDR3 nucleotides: TGTGCAAGTCGGAACGGGAGGCCCCTCCCAGCCTACAATGAGCAGTTCTTC. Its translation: CASRNGRPLPAYNEQFF.

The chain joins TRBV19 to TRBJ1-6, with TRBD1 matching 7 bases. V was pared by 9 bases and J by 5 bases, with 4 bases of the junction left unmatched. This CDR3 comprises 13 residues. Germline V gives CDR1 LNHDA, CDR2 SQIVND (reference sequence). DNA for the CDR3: TGTGCCAGCAGGGGGGTCGATAATTCACCCCTCCACTTT. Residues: CASRGVDNSPLHF.

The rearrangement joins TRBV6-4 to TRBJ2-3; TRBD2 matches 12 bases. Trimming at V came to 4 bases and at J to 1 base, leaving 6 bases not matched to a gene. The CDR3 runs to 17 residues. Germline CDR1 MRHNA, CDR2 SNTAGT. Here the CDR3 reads CASSVTSGGLGTDTQYF. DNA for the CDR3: TGTGCCAGCAGTGTGACTAGCGGGGGATTGGGCACAGATACGCAGTATTTT.

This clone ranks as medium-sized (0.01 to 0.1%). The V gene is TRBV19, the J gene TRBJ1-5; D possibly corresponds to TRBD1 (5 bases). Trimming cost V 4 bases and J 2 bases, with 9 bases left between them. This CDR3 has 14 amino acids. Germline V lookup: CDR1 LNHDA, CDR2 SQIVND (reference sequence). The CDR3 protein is CASSRSGGNQPQHF. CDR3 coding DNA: TGTGCCAGTAGTAGGTCGGGGGGCAATCAGCCCCAGCATTTT.

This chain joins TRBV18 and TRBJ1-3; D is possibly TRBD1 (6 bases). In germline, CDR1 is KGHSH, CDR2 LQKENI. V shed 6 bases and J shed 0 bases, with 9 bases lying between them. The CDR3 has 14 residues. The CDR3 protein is CASSAGVSGNTIYF. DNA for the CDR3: TGTGCCAGCTCCGCAGGGGTCTCTGGAAACACCATATATTTT.

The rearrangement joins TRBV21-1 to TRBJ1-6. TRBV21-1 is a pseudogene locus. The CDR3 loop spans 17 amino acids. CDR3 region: CASSKALSQFARTPLHF. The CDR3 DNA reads TGTGCCAGCAGCAAAGCGCTCTCCCAGTTCGCCCGGACACCCCTCCACTTT.

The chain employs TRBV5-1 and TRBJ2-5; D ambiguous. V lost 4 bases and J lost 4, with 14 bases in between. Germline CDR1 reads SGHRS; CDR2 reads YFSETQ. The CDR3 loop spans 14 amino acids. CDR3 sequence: CASSPRTEGETQYF. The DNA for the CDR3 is TGCGCCAGCAGCCCACGGACGGAAGGAGAGACCCAGTACTTC.

The DNA for the CDR3 is TGTGCCAGCGGGCTGGTCGCCCCAGTTACCGGGGAGCTGTTTTTT. Translated, it gives CASGLVAPVTGELFF. V is TRBV28 and J is TRBJ2-2; no clear D gene. The CDR3 covers 15 residues. Germline V gene data show CDR1 as MDHEN and CDR2 as SYDVKM. V was trimmed by 8 bases and J by 5 bases, leaving 18 bases between them.

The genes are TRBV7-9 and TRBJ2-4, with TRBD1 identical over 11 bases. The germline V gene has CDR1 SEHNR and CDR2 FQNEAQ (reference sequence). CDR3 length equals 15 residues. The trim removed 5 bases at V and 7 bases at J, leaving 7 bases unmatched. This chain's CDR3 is CASSPAGTGGNIQYF. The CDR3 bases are TGTGCCAGCAGCCCAGCAGGGACAGGGGGGAACATTCAGTACTTC.

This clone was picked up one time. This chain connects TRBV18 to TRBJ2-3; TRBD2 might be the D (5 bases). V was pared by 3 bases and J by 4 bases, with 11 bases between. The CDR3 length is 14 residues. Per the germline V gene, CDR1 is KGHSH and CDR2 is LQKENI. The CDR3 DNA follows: TGTGCCAGCTCACCTCGGGTCGGGGCAGATACGCAGTATTTT. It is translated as CASSPRVGADTQYF.

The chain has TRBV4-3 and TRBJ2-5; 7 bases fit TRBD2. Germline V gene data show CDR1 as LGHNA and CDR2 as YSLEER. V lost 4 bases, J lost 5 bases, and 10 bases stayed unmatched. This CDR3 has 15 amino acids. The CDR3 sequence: CASSPEGRAWETQYF. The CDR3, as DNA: TGCGCCAGCAGCCCTGAGGGGAGGGCGTGGGAGACCCAGTACTTC.